This T cell receptor beta chain appears in the sequencing data of a study of CD8+ T cells in alopecia areata. The wider study: Tofacitinib ran 6 to 18 months, followed by 6 months off drug. General study results and limits: Resident alphabeta T cells of normal skin are also sequenced in scalp samples. Relative to normal scalp, lesional scalp, especially alopecia totalis/universalis, showed higher clonality.

Ten or more counts support this clone. As yet, its antigen is unknown. The CDR3 has 12 amino acids. CDR1 and CDR2 from the germline V gene are LNHDA and SQIVND (reference sequence). Trimming pared 5 bases from V and 5 bases from J, leaving 8 bases between. Following RNA extraction, reverse transcription yielded cDNA that acted as the sequencing template. TCRdb's copy holds only in-frame clones and misses some; the assay was immunoSEQ multiplex PCR. The sample lists more than 95,000 clones, under 40% occurring once. This receptor was identified in a human donor with alopecia areata. Sequencing was performed on CD4+ T cells sorted from blood. The chain has TRBV19 and TRBJ2-3, with no clear D. CDR3: CASSLARDTQYF. The CDR3, as DNA: TGTGCCAGTAGTCTCGCGAGAGATACGCAGTATTTT.